This T cell receptor (beta chain) was profiled in a study of molecular identifiers for immune sequencing clone quantification. After removal of 1 base from V and 6 bases from J, the junction contained 7 bases not matched to a gene. Germline V gene lookup returns CDR1 SEHNR and CDR2 FQNEAQ (reference sequence). The CDR3 is 15 amino acids. TCRdb reprocessed the PCR reads with MiXCR, giving one entry per CDR3 protein. Here the sample spans around 470,000 distinct CDR3 sequences, about 25% being singletons. A word on this clonotype: This may come from a read error, since a much larger clone is one base off.

This sequence joins TRBV7-9 and TRBJ2-7, with TRBD1 identical over 9 bases. The sequencing sample was made of naive CD8+ T cells from blood, with Jurkat cell RNA spiked in. Noted subset: FACS-sorted CD8+CD4-CCR7+CD45RA+ naive T cells. The sequence derives from a human donor in good health. Some libraries in this study had Jurkat cell RNA spiked in. CDR3 nucleotide sequence: TGTGCCAGCAGCTTAGGAGGACAGGGGCAGACCGAGCAGTACTTC. Residues: CASSLGGQGQTEQYF.